This TCR beta chain was sequenced during a study of T cell changes during pregnancy in multiple sclerosis. The table came from immunoSEQ multiplex PCR; TCRdb's copy has only in-frame clones and leaves some out. This sample has about 38,000 clones, with about 90% found just once. The CDR3 runs 16 residues. V dropped 1 base and J dropped 5; count of bases not matched to a gene: 11. Per the germline V gene, CDR1 is MNHEY and CDR2 is SMNVEV (reference sequence). Sequences were derived from CD4+ T cells from peripheral blood mononuclear cells, sampled after pregnancy. This sequence joins TRBV27 and TRBJ2-7, with TRBD2 matching over 7 bases. The sequence derives from a female donor in good health, enrolled as a control in a pregnancy study. This CDR3 reads CASSLLGGGGINEQYF. CDR3 DNA: TGTGCCAGCAGTTTATTAGGTGGCGGGGGAATCAACGAGCAGTACTTC.